The source of this TCR beta chain is a study of cytomegalovirus exposure and HLA in healthy donors. The V and J ends lost 1 base and 2 bases respectively, with 7 bases between them. This CDR3 has 14 amino acids. The germline gives CDR1 SEHNR, CDR2 FQNEAQ (reference sequence). Primers included in the PCR were 60 Vbeta and 13 Jbeta primers. Method: immunoSEQ multiplex PCR; TCRdb's copy keeps in-frame clones and lacks some. The profile covers 95,000 to 110,000 clones, with over 65% appearing a single time and 1.5% to 2% taken by the ten largest. As for this clone: Its matching antigen is unknown.

Study-wide points: Most TCRs appeared rarely, but some public TCRs recurred in many donors. In an earlier analysis, in around 590 donors, most V segments appeared productive either ~90% or ~30% of the time. A later analysis, which compared TCR beta chains of equal frequency, found the HLA-associated ones more clonally expanded.

The chain is built from TRBV7-9 and TRBJ2-3; tentative D call: TRBD1 (5 bases). The receptor's source is a woman between 40 and 50 years old in good health and CMV-seronegative. The sequenced material came from PBMCs. CDR3 loop: CASSLGTITDTQYF. The CDR3 nucleotides are TGTGCCAGCAGCTTAGGGACAATCACAGATACGCAGTATTTT.